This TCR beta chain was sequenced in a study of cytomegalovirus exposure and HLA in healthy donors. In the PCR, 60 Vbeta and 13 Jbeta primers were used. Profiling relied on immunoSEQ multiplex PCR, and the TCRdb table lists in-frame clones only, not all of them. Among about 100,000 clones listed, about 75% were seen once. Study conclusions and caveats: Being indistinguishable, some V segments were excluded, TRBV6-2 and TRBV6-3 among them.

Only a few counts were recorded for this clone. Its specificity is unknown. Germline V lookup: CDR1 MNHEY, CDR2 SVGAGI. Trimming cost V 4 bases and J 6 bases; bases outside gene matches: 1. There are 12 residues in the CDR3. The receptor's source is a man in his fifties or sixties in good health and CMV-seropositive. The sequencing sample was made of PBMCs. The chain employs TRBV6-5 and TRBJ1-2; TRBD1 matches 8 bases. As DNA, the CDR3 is TGTGCCAGCAGTTCAGGGGGCGATGGCTACACCTTC. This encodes CASSSGGDGYTF.